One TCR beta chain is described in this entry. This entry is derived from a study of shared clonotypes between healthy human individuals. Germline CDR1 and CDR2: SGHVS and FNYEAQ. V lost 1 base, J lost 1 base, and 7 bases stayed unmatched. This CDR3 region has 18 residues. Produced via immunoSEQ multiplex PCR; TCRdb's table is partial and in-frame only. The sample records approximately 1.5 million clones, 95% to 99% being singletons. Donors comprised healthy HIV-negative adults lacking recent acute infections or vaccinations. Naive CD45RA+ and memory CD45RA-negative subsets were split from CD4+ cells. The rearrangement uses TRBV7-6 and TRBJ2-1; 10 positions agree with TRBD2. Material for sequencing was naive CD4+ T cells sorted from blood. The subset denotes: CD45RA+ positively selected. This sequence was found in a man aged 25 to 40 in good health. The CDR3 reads CASSLVVVAGGSYNEQFF. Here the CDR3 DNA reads TGTGCCAGCAGCTTAGTGGTGGTAGCGGGAGGATCCTACAATGAGCAGTTCTTC.